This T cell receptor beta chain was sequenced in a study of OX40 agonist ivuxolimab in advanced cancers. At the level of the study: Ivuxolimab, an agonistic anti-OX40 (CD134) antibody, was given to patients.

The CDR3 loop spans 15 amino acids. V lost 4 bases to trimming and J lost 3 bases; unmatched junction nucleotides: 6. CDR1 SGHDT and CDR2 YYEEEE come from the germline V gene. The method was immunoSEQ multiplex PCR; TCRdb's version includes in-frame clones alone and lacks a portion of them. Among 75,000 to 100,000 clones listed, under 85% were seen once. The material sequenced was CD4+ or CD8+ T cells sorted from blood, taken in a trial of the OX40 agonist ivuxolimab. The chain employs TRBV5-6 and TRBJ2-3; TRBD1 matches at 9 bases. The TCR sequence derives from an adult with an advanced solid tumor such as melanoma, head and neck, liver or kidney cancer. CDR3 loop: CASSNRDRETDTQYF. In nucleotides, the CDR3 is TGTGCCAGCAGCAACCGGGACAGGGAGACAGATACGCAGTATTTT.